Described below is a single TCR beta chain sequence and its context. No antigen is known for it. The input lacks base qualities; no much larger clone sits a single base away. These data are taken from a study of cytomegalovirus exposure and HLA in healthy donors (dated by TCRdb to about 2017). Notes on the research overall: An earlier analysis of several hundred of the donors reported roughly 300 Gb of sequence data and 95 million to 130 million unique TCR beta sequences obtained from around 180 million T cells. An early release covering about 600 HLA-typed donors comprised about 320 gigabases of sequencing data and around 80 million unique TCR sequences. Of the approximately 400 genotyped donors, over 70% fell in the genetic ancestry cluster associated with self-reported Caucasian donors. The study aimed to test whether signatures of past pathogen exposure could be identified by cataloging public T cell receptors. The study profiled the T cell repertoires of 550 to 700 subjects by immunosequencing and related them to cytomegalovirus serostatus. Along with the roughly 670-subject first cohort, a separate validation cohort of some 130 different subjects was used. To predict cytomegalovirus infection status, the study combined high-throughput TCR immunosequencing, statistical association of individual TCRs with disease status, and machine learning. A later analysis re-analyzed previously published TCR beta repertoires from approximately 670 donors and added high-resolution HLA genotyping to study TCR occurrence patterns. The later analysis used no new phenotypic data to find candidate immune exposures, relying instead on TCR beta sequences and their occurrence across donors. In an earlier analysis of roughly 580 of the donors, high-throughput TCR beta sequencing was used to judge whether each TCR beta V gene segment behaved as functional or pseudogenic. Donor age, sex, ethnicity and CMV serostatus were collected together with the repertoire data. A later genetic analysis took genome-wide SNP genotypes for about 65% of the roughly 670 donors and used that subset as a discovery cohort. All discovery cohort repertoires had been generated using a single sequencing platform. HLA typing included class I and class II loci at four-digit resolution. Typing coverage differed by locus: A, B, C, DRB1 and DQB1 were typed in about 629-640 donors, DQA1 in 500 to 550, DPA1 in some 600, and DPB1 in 472. Four to six DR-DQ haplotypes were handled as single units for association and clustering, since linkage in the cohort was strong. On average, 235,054 unique TCR beta nucleotide sequences were sequenced per donor among about 400 genotyped donors of the cohort, with around 19% of those sequences being non-productive.

CDR1 is given as LGHNA and CDR2 as YNFKEQ, both from the germline V gene. Including cysteine and phenylalanine, the CDR3 has 15 amino acids. The DNA shown is the 45-base CDR3, in frame from base 1. After removal of 1 base from V and 5 bases from J, the junction retains 6 bases not matched to a gene. The cohort consisted of some 670 healthy bone marrow donors. At the time of sampling, all cohort members were nominally healthy, though unrecorded immune exposures were likely present. The donor tested CMV seronegative, placing the donor among the 350 or so seronegative members of the cohort. Each donor provided a peripheral blood sample, and peripheral blood mononuclear cells were used for TCR beta sequencing. The Qiagen DNeasy Blood Extraction Kit was used to extract genomic DNA from the blood cell samples. The receptor library was made with the immunoSEQ multiplex PCR assay. A mixture of 60 forward primers for TCR Vbeta segments and 13 reverse primers for TCR Jbeta segments was used in the multiplex PCR. The CDR3 region of rearranged TCR beta genes was amplified from genomic DNA by a multiplex PCR assay. The Illumina HiSeq System was used to sequence the amplified TCR beta libraries as 87-base-pair reads. The source study handled its data this way. Across the 670 or so repertoires, a later analysis counted some 80 million unique TCR beta chains, some 11 million of which were shared by at least two donors. Raw reads were error-corrected and collapsed into unique sequences by a nearest-neighbor algorithm in which closely related sequences were merged to remove PCR and sequencing errors. CDR3 sequences were aligned to IMGT reference sequences to assign V, D and J gene segments. For a sequence to be retained, at least a six-nucleotide match to both a V gene segment and a J gene segment was required. A rearrangement counted as productive if the CDR3 had no stop codons and remained in frame with V and J, and every other rearrangement counted as non-productive. CDR3 was defined according to IMGT convention as the region running from the second conserved V-encoded cysteine to the conserved J-encoded phenylalanine. The earlier analysis of some 540 of the donors excluded any sequence lacking an unambiguous match to a single V gene segment. In an earlier analysis of several hundred of the donors, V segments were called functional above 56.7% productive rearrangements and were called segregating when the between-donor standard deviation exceeded 5%. A statistical classification framework was built for diagnosing cytomegalovirus status from the catalog of TCR beta chain sequences. V and J gene assignment, in a later analysis, came from comparing TCR nucleotide sequences with IMGT/GENE-DB human TR gene sequences. A later analysis assigned CDR3 sequences and most-parsimonious VDJ recombination scenarios with the TCRdist pipeline. A later analysis defined each TCR beta chain by its CDR3 amino acid sequence plus V-gene family, and excluded reads lacking a unique V-gene family. As a way to deal with suspected cross-contamination and a sequencing artifact, a later analysis dropped 450 to 600 nucleotide sequences that were highly shared and had low generation probability. In a later analysis, a clonal expansion index was calculated for each public chain from normalized within-repertoire ranks of inferred template counts. A later analysis computed generation probabilities with a VDJ recombination model fitted to out-of-frame rearrangements, and checked the results against IGoR. Hypergeometric tests were used in a later analysis to score TCR-TCR, TCR-HLA and TCR-CMV co-occurrence, with a repertoire-size bias correction applied to the TCR pairs. False discovery rates were estimated in a later analysis by permuting HLA or CMV assignments 20 times. In a later analysis, co-occurring TCRs were grouped using DBSCAN, with TCRdist sequence similarity added in when clustering inside HLA-allele-positive subsets. Repertoires with fewer than 30,000 or more than 120,000 public chains were left out of co-occurrence clustering, as were about 5 repertoires with anomalous nucleotide sharing. Held by TCRdb, this immuneACCESS table contains in-frame sequences only and omits some clones. Under half of the omission traces to an unresolved V gene where checked; the cause of the rest is unknown. V and J calls and clone size are copied from that table; D and trimming were computed from the DNA. The sample yields about 190,000 clones; around 90% were counted once. The ten top clones hold more than 1% of the sample.

What the research found in general, with its limitations: A later analysis reported that several top co-occurrence clusters appeared linked to parvovirus B19, influenza, CMV and Epstein-Barr virus. A later analysis found that HLA-associated TCR beta chains were more clonally expanded and had lower generation probabilities than equally common non-associated chains. Across donors, most TCR sequences were observed very rarely, whereas some public TCRs were present in many individuals. The classifier was reported to diagnose cytomegalovirus status with high specificity and sensitivity in both the original and validation cohorts. Linkage disequilibrium might explain the correlated functional status among segregating V segments, but an unknown experimental factor could not be ruled out. When HLA alleles, especially DR and DQ, strongly co-occurred, attributing TCR associations to individual alleles was difficult. The study listed approximately 150 TCR beta chains as associated with cytomegalovirus. Roughly uniform sequencing depth across donors was assumed in presence/absence analyses, although this assumption may not hold. Some IMGT-functional V segments, including TRBV6-2 and TRBV6-3, could not be distinguished by the 87-base-pair reads and were therefore excluded. At a false discovery rate of 0.05, a later analysis linked approximately 18,000 TCR beta sequences to specific HLA alleles. V-gene and J-gene trimming of TCR beta chains was associated with a missense DCLRE1C variant in a later genetic analysis, and the association was replicated in an independent cohort. A later analysis found that most CMV-associated TCR beta chains appeared HLA-restricted, with HLA associations seemingly driven largely by CMV exposure. It was suggested by the authors that the approach could potentially be generalized to other disease states and immunological phenotypes. A few of the identified cytomegalovirus-associated TCR beta chains were confirmed in vitro to be specific for cytomegalovirus antigens. In an earlier analysis of around 500 of the donors, most TCR beta V segments appeared in productive rearrangements about 87% or about 30% of the time, broadly matching IMGT annotations. In a later genetic analysis, fewer N-insertions in productive TCRs were reported among donors in an Asian-associated ancestry cluster than the roughly 700-donor mean. Because HLA typing was missing for some donors at each locus, association tests included only the typed subset. According to a later analysis, TCR association rates differed among HLA loci, with DRB1 alleles showing the most associated TCRs and HLA-C alleles showing the fewest. A further reported finding was that TCR beta sequences accurately predicted the HLA-A and HLA-B alleles for most subjects in the first cohort. In this cohort, only TCR beta chains were sequenced, and detectable features were limited by the absence of alpha or paired-chain data. The sequencing pipeline was judged likely to have produced a cluster of highly shared sequence variants as a technical artifact. Because counts were too low, seventeen rarely observed V segments, including chromosome 9 orphons, were excluded from the earlier analysis of some 540 of the donors. CMV serostatus was the only immune exposure information available for the cohort.

The V and J segments used are TRBV4-2 and TRBJ2-7; TRBD2 agrees with 9 junctional bases. The receptor was derived from a boy between 2 and 10 years old in good health and CMV-seronegative. The sequencing sample was made of PBMCs. This receptor carries the CDR3 CASSQVGREGNEQYF. The DNA sequence is as follows: TGTGCCAGCAGCCAAGTAGGGCGGGAGGGAAACGAGCAGTACTTC.